The clone carrying this T cell receptor beta chain was counted between two and nine times. The antigen is not known. The source material, RNA transcripts, was used to amplify TCR beta CDR3 regions. A first-round RT-PCR of the TCR CDR3 used the HTBI primer set. In TCRdb, the multiplex PCR reads were re-called with MiXCR into one record per CDR3 protein. The data contain about 570,000 distinct CDR3 sequences, under 60% of them singletons. These data come from a study of T cells in Graves' hyperthyroidism and ophthalmopathy. The CDR3 sequence is 13 residues long. The V end lost 5 bases, the J end lost 8 bases, and 15 bases lay between the germline ends. Study observations and caveats: Through a model of 13 V-J features, ophthalmopathy was separated from stable hyperthyroidism. Median prediction lead before ophthalmopathy onset was 6 to 8 months with the model.

Uncontrolled infection, other autoimmune disease, pregnancy or lactation disqualified patients from enrolment. The sequenced material came from peripheral blood or thyroid tissue (not recorded which). The rearrangement uses TRBV12-3 or TRBV12-4 and TRBJ1-2; perhaps TRBD1 as D (6 bases). This receptor was taken from an adult woman with Graves' disease, either hyperthyroidism or ophthalmopathy (not recorded which). The CDR3 region has the DNA TGTGCCAGCAGTAGCGCGTGGGGGCTGGGCTACACCTTC. Protein sequence: CASSSAWGLGYTF.